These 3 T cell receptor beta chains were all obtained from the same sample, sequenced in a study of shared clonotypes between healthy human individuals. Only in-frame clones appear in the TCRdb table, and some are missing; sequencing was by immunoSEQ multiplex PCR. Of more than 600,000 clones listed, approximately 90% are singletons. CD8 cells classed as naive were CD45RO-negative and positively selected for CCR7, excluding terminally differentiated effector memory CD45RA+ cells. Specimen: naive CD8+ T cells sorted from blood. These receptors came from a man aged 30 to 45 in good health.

CDR3 nucleotides: TGTGCCAGCAGCGTAGGAACAGGGGGCGATGAAAAACTGTTTTTT. It specifies CASSVGTGGDEKLFF. The V and J genes are TRBV9 and TRBJ1-4, with 9 bases lining up with TRBD1. The germline gives CDR1 SGDLS, CDR2 YYNGEE. The CDR3 covers 15 residues. V lost 0 bases, J lost 6 bases, and 3 bases stayed unmatched.

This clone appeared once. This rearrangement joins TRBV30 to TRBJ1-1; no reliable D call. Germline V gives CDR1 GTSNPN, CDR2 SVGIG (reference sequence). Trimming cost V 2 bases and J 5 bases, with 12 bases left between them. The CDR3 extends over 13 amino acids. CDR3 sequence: CAWSPLLITEAFF. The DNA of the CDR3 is TGTGCCTGGAGTCCATTACTAATTACTGAAGCTTTCTTT. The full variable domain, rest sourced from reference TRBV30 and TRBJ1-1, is SQTIHQWPATLVQPVGSPLSLECTVEGTSNPNLYWYRQAAGRGLQLLFYSVGIGQISSEVPQNLSASRPQDRQFILSSKKLLLSDSGFYLCAWSPLLITEAFFGQGTRLTVV.

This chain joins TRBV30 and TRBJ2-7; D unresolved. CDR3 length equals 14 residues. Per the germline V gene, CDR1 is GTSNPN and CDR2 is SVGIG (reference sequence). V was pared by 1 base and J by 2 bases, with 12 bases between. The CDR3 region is CAWSDGGVAYEQYF. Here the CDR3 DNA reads TGTGCCTGGAGTGATGGCGGTGTGGCCTACGAGCAGTACTTC.